Each of the 15 T cell receptor beta chains below was sequenced from the same sample in a study of blood T cell repertoires in COVID-19 (dated by TCRdb to 2018 to 2021). The library was produced with the immunoSEQ multiplex PCR assay. TCRdb re-hosts the immuneACCESS table, in-frame sequences only. Its copies lack some clones; in the studies checked, an unresolved V gene accounts for under half of them, and the cause for the rest is not known. Within this sample are 75,000 to 95,000 clones, with about four fifths of them counted one time only. In total, the top ten clones hold 5.4% of the sample. The sample consisted of peripheral blood. Receptor source: a woman aged 80 or older with active or convalescent COVID-19.

This clone was detected a few times. The CDR3 nucleotides read TGTGCCAGTAGTTCTGGGAGGTCTAATGAGCAGTTCTTC. Translated, it gives CASSSGRSNEQFF. The chain joins TRBV19 to TRBJ2-1, with a weak D call TRBD2 (6 bases). Trimming took 5 bases from V and 7 from J, leaving 12 bases between them. Looked up from germline, CDR1 is LNHDA and CDR2 is SQIVND (reference sequence). This CDR3 contains 13 residues.

V usage is TRBV4-1 and J usage is TRBJ1-2, with D possibly TRBD1 on 5 matching bases. With 1 base removed from V and 8 bases from J, the gap between germline ends came to 14 bases. The CDR3 sequence is 14 residues long. Germline CDR1 is MGHRA and CDR2 is YSYEKL. This chain's CDR3 is CASSQVSLGGGYTF. DNA for the CDR3: TGCGCCAGCAGCCAAGTTTCGTTGGGGGGAGGCTACACCTTC.

The chain uses TRBV19 and TRBJ1-3; D ambiguous. Germline V gives CDR1 LNHDA, CDR2 SQIVND (reference sequence). The CDR3 contains 12 residues. The germline V and J ends were trimmed by 5 bases and 3 bases, with 5 bases remaining between them. In DNA, the CDR3 is TGTGCCAGTAGTCACGGTGGAAACACCATATATTTT. Translated, it gives CASSHGGNTIYF. The whole variable domain, filled in from reference TRBV19 and TRBJ1-3, reads DGGITQSPKYLFRKEGQNVTLSCEQNLNHDAMYWYRQDPGQGLRLIYYSQIVNDFQKGDIAEGYSVSREKKESFPLTVTSAQKNPTAFYLCASSHGGNTIYFGEGSWLTVV.

The chain couples TRBV7-8 to TRBJ2-7, with 8 bases matching TRBD1. The CDR3 is made up of 19 amino acids. The J segment lost 0 bases and the V segment lost 1 base, leaving 14 bases of the junction unmatched. The germline V gene encodes CDR1 SGHVS and CDR2 FQNEAQ. CDR3 sequence: CASSLVPAGGLLYSYEQYF. For the CDR3, the DNA is TGTGCCAGCAGCTTAGTCCCGGCAGGGGGCCTATTATACTCCTACGAGCAGTACTTC.

The J gene is TRBJ2-1, the V gene TRBV7-2, with 14 positions matching TRBD2. The length of the CDR3 is 17 residues. After removal of 5 bases from V and 0 bases from J, the junction contained 3 bases not matched to a gene. CDR1 is SGHTA and CDR2 is FQGNSA in the germline V gene. CDR3 amino acids: CASSRTSGGYSYNEQFF. The CDR3, as DNA: TGTGCCAGCAGCCGGACTAGCGGGGGGTACTCCTACAATGAGCAGTTCTTC.

The CDR3 nucleotides are TGTGCCAGCAGCTTAGGGACTAGCGGAATCAATGAGCAGTTCTTC. It yields the protein CASSLGTSGINEQFF. The V gene is TRBV9, the J gene TRBJ2-1; 11 bases match TRBD2. The junction had 6 bases not matched to a gene; V was cut back by 4 bases and J by 6 bases. CDR1 and CDR2 (germline): SGDLS, YYNGEE. This CDR3 region has 15 residues.

V usage is TRBV2 and J usage is TRBJ2-7, with TRBD1 identical over 7 bases. There are 15 residues in the CDR3. Per germline, CDR1 SNHLY and CDR2 FYNNEI. V trimming: 3 bases; J trimming: 3 bases; junction bases outside the gene matches: 8. The CDR3, as DNA: TGTGCCAGCAGTGACCGACAGGGATTGATCTACGAGCAGTACTTC. It encodes CASSDRQGLIYEQYF.

The chain carries TRBV12-5 and TRBJ2-7; D unclear. The germline V and J ends were trimmed by 1 base and 6 bases, with 10 bases remaining between them. CDR3 length equals 13 residues. Germline V lookup: CDR1 LGHNT, CDR2 FRNRAP. CDR3 sequence reads: CASGLASWPEQYF. The DNA of the CDR3 is TGTGCTAGTGGTTTGGCCTCCTGGCCCGAGCAGTACTTC.

The chain uses TRBV28 and TRBJ2-7, with 9 positions matching TRBD1. From germline, CDR1 is MDHEN and CDR2 SYDVKM. The CDR3 is made up of 14 amino acids. After removal of 5 bases from V and 4 bases from J, the junction contained 6 bases not matched to a gene. This chain's CDR3 is CASSPGTGIYEQYF. The CDR3, as DNA: TGTGCCAGCAGTCCCGGGACAGGGATTTACGAGCAGTACTTC.

The chain carries TRBV3-1 (or the pseudogene TRBV3-2) and TRBJ2-3; D possibly corresponds to TRBD2 (6 bases). The V and J ends lost 0 bases and 0 bases respectively, with 7 bases between them. The CDR3 runs 15 residues. Looked up from germline, CDR1 is LGHDT and CDR2 is YNNKEL (reference sequence). The CDR3 loop is CASSQDGTSTDTQYF. The CDR3 coding sequence is TGTGCCAGCAGCCAAGATGGGACTAGCACAGATACGCAGTATTTT.

The chain has TRBV28 and TRBJ1-4; the D is unclear. The V gene lost 7 bases and the J gene lost 2 bases, with 8 bases spanning the gap. Germline lookup yields CDR1 MDHEN and CDR2 SYDVKM. There are 13 residues in the CDR3. CDR3 nucleotides: TGTGCCAGCAATCCTGCGACTAATGAAAAACTGTTTTTT. This sequence encodes CASNPATNEKLFF.

Comment on this clone: The junction departs from the called germline gene at one end, perhaps through a read error. The gene calls are TRBV7-9 and TRBJ1-5; D not resolved. Germline CDR1 is SEHNR and CDR2 is FQNEAQ (reference sequence). This CDR3 contains 13 residues. CDR3 residues: CASSLAPGQPQHF. CDR3 nucleotides: TGTGCCAGCAGCCTAGCCCCAGGTCAGCCCCAGCATTTT. The entire variable domain, with the rest obtained from reference TRBV7-9 and TRBJ1-5, is as follows: DTGVSQNPRHKITKRGQNVTFRCDPISEHNRLYWYRQTLGQGPEFLTYFQNEAQLEKSRLLSDRFSAERPKGSFSTLEIQRTEQGDSAMYLCASSLAPGQPQHFGDGTRLSIL.

The chain carries TRBV19 and TRBJ1-2; D is possibly TRBD1 (5 bases). The CDR3 totals 13 residues. V was pared by 7 bases and J by 2 bases, with 11 bases between. Per germline, CDR1 LNHDA and CDR2 SQIVND (reference sequence). The DNA for the CDR3 is TGTGCCAGTATGAGGAAGGGGAACTATGGCTACACCTTC. Amino acid sequence: CASMRKGNYGYTF. Full variable domain (outside the CDR3, taken from reference TRBV19 and TRBJ1-2): DGGITQSPKYLFRKEGQNVTLSCEQNLNHDAMYWYRQDPGQGLRLIYYSQIVNDFQKGDIAEGYSVSREKKESFPLTVTSAQKNPTAFYLCASMRKGNYGYTFGSGTRLTVV.

The chain couples TRBV6-5 to TRBJ2-2; D gene ambiguous. V lost 6 bases and J lost 3, with 5 bases in between. The germline V gene encodes CDR1 MNHEY and CDR2 SVGAGI. CDR3 length: 12 amino acids. DNA for the CDR3: TGTGCCAGCAGACTCGACACCGGGGAGCTGTTTTTT. Translating it yields CASRLDTGELFF.

The J gene is TRBJ1-3, the V gene TRBV6-5, with D possibly being TRBD1 (5 bases). CDR1 and CDR2 from the germline V gene are MNHEY and SVGAGI. The CDR3 covers 13 residues. Deletions cut 11 bases from V and 5 bases from J, with 16 bases between. The CDR3 reads CAPAGAPRNTIYF. CDR3 sequence (DNA): TGTGCCCCAGCTGGGGCGCCACGAAACACCATATATTTT.